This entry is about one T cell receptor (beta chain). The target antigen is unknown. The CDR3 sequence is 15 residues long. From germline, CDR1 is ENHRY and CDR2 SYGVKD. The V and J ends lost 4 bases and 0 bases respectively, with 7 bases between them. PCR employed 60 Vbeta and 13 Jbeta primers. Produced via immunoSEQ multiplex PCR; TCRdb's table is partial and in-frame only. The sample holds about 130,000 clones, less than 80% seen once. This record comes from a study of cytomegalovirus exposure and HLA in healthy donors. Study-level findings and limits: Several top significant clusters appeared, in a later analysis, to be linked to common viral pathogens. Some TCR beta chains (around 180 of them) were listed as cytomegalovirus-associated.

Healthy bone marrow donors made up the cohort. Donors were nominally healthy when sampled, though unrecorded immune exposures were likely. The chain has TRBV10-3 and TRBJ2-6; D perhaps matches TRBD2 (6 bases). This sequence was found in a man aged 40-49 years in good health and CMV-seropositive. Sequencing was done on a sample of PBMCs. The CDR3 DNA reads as TGTGCCATCAGTGCCGGGGGCTCTGGGGCCAACGTCCTGACTTTC. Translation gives CAISAGGSGANVLTF.